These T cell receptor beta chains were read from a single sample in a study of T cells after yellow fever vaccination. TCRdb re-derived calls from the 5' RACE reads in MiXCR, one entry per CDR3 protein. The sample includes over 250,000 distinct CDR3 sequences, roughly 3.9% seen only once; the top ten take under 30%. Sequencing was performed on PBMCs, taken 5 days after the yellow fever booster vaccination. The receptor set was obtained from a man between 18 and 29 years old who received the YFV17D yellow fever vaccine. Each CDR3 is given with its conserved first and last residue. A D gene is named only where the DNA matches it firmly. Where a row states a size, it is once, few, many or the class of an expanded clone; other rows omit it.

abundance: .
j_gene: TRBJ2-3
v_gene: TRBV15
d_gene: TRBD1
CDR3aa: CATSRVDRPSTDTQYF
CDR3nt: TGTGCCACCAGCAGAGTGGACAGGCCTAGCACAGATACGCAGTATTTT

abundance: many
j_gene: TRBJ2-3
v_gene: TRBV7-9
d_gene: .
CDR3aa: CASIPAASGRDTQYF
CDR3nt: TGTGCCAGCATCCCCGCCGCCTCGGGGCGGGATACGCAGTATTTT

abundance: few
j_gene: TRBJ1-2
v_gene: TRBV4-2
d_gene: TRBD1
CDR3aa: CASSQAQGEPNYGYTF
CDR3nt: TGTGCCAGCAGCCAGGCGCAGGGGGAGCCTAACTATGGCTACACCTTC

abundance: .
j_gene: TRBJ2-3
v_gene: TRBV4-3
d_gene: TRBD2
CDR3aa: CASSPGLVLPDTQYF
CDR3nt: TGCGCCAGCAGCCCAGGACTAGTTTTGCCAGATACGCAGTATTTT

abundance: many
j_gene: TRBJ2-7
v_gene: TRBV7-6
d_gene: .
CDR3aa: CASSPIQGLLTYEQYF
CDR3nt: TGTGCCAGCAGCCCAATCCAGGGGCTCTTAACCTACGAGCAGTACTTC

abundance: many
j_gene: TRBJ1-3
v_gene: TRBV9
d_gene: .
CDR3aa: CASSVGYGNTIYF
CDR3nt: TGTGCCAGCAGCGTAGGGTACGGAAACACCATATATTTT

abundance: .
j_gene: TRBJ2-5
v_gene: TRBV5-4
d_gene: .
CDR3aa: CASSLKKQGGETQYF
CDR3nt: TGTGCCAGCAGCTTAAAGAAACAGGGCGGGGAGACCCAGTACTTC

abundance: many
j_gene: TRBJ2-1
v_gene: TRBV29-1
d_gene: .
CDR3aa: CSVGGTSLHEQFF
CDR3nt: TGCAGCGTCGGAGGGACGTCCCTCCATGAGCAGTTCTTC

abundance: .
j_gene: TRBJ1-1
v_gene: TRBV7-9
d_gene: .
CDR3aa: CASRRGGMNTEAFF
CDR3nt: TGTGCCAGCAGGCGCGGGGGCATGAACACTGAAGCTTTCTTT

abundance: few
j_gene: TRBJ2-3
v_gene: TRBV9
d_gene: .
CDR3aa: CASSVNRRGSTDTQYF
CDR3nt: TGTGCCAGCAGCGTAAATAGGCGGGGTAGCACAGATACGCAGTATTTT